This TCR beta chain stems from a study of cytomegalovirus exposure and HLA in healthy donors. As for the study in general: The 110 or so validation repertoires used the same platform as the roughly 670 first-cohort repertoires, a later analysis reported. Study observations and caveats: The investigators catalogued 164 TCR beta chains as cytomegalovirus-associated.

Germline assignment: CDR1 SGHRS and CDR2 YFSETQ. The CDR3 totals 17 residues. Trimming at V came to 7 bases and at J to 0 bases, leaving 5 bases not matched to a gene. Sequenced by immunoSEQ multiplex PCR; TCRdb stores in-frame clones only, minus some. The sample records 150,000 to 200,000 clones, 85% being singletons. With regard to this clone: Its antigen is unknown.

Input material: PBMCs. This TCR derives from a man under 40 in good health and CMV-seropositive. This chain connects TRBV5-1 to TRBJ2-3; 16 bases map to TRBD2. DNA of the CDR3: TGCGCCAGCTCGGGACTAGCGGGGGGGGCCAGCACAGATACGCAGTATTTT. It translates to CASSGLAGGASTDTQYF.